Listed here are 32 T cell receptor beta chains from one sample, sequenced in a study of blood T cell repertoires in COVID-19. The assay was immunoSEQ multiplex PCR, and TCRdb's table has in-frame clones only and misses some. The sample has roughly 200,000 clones, around 85% seen once. Sample: peripheral blood. Receptors originate from a human donor with active or convalescent COVID-19. The donor label of this sample is uncertain.

The chain recombines TRBV24-1 with TRBJ1-3; a weak D match, TRBD1 (6 bases). The V end was cut by 0 bases, the J end by 5 bases, with 10 bases between. From germline, CDR1 is KGHDR and CDR2 SFDVKD. The CDR3 covers 15 residues. The CDR3 DNA follows: TGTGCCACCAGTGATTTGTGGGACAAACGAAACACCATATATTTT. It is translated as CATSDLWDKRNTIYF.

The V gene is TRBV10-3, the J gene TRBJ1-1; no clear D. V was cut by 7 bases and J by 1 base, with 16 bases left in between. The germline CDR1 and CDR2 sequences are ENHRY and SYGVKD. The CDR3 contains 15 residues. The CDR3 protein is CAINPGEGPNTEAFF. As DNA, the CDR3 is TGTGCCATCAACCCCGGGGAGGGCCCGAACACTGAAGCTTTCTTT.

This clone came up once. This rearrangement joins TRBV5-1 to TRBJ2-1; the D gene is possibly TRBD2 (5 bases). V was shortened by 1 base and J by 3 bases, with 11 bases between the two germline ends. The V gene's germline CDR1 is SGHRS and CDR2 YFSETQ. The CDR3 covers 15 residues. The CDR3 DNA follows: TGCGCCAGCAGCTTGACCGGACTCAACTACAATGAGCAGTTCTTC. Its protein product is CASSLTGLNYNEQFF.

V is TRBV6-5 and J is TRBJ2-3; D gene uncertain. Trimming stripped 7 bases from V and 2 bases from J, with 16 bases between. The CDR3 runs to 15 residues. Germline CDR1 reads MNHEY; CDR2 reads SVGAGI. The CDR3 is CASTSGGPPTDTQYF. The CDR3 nucleotides read TGTGCCAGCACCTCAGGTGGGCCTCCCACAGATACGCAGTATTTT.

J is TRBJ1-5 and V is TRBV4-1; a possible D gene is TRBD1 (5 bases). V lost 3 bases to trimming and J lost 0 bases, with 18 bases between them. The CDR3 consists of 18 residues. CDR1 and CDR2 (germline): MGHRA, YSYEKL. The CDR3 sequence: CASSQSPRGSYSNQPQHF. The CDR3 nucleotides are TGCGCCAGCAGCCAGTCCCCCCGGGGGAGCTATAGCAATCAGCCCCAGCATTTT.

This rearrangement joins TRBV6-2 or TRBV6-3 to TRBJ2-7, with a possible D match to TRBD1 (5 bases). V gave up 4 bases and J gave up 2 bases, with 21 bases separating them. The CDR3 length is 17 residues. CDR1 and CDR2 from the germline V gene are MNHEY and SVGEGT. CDR3 in amino acids: CASSWSTGRKGTYEQYF. The CDR3 bases are TGTGCCAGCAGTTGGAGTACAGGCCGAAAGGGCACCTACGAGCAGTACTTC.

The CDR3: CASSTTGGPFSNQPQHF. The CDR3 coding sequence is TGTGCCAGCAGTACCACAGGGGGCCCCTTTAGCAATCAGCCCCAGCATTTT. This chain joins TRBV6-2 or TRBV6-3 and TRBJ1-5; 9 bases are a match to TRBD1. CDR3 length: 17 residues. The V and J ends lost 5 bases and 0 bases, in that order; junction bases with no gene match: 8. The V gene's germline CDR1 is MNHEY and CDR2 SVGEGT.

The V gene is TRBV5-6, the J gene TRBJ1-2; D possibly corresponds to TRBD1 (6 bases). This CDR3 is 14 amino acids long. The V gene lost 4 bases and the J gene lost 1 base, with 11 bases spanning the gap. Germline-derived CDR1 and CDR2 are SGHDT and YYEEEE. CDR3 bases: TGTGCCAGCAGCCTCGACAGGAATAACTATGGCTACACCTTC. Translated, it gives CASSLDRNNYGYTF.

The CDR3 is CASSLVREYNEQFF. The DNA for the CDR3 is TGTGCCAGCAGCTTAGTCCGGGAGTACAATGAGCAGTTCTTC. The V gene is TRBV11-2, the J gene TRBJ2-1, with a possible D match to TRBD2 (6 bases). Germline assignment: CDR1 SGHAT and CDR2 FQNNGV. Trimming left V 1 base short and J 4 bases short, with 8 bases between. The CDR3 is 14 amino acids.

The chain carries TRBV5-5 and TRBJ1-1; 7 bases fit TRBD1. With V trimmed by 4 bases and J by 4 bases, 13 bases remained unmatched. Germline V lookup: CDR1 SGHKS, CDR2 YYEKEE (reference sequence). The CDR3 length is 16 residues. CDR3 protein: CASSRGQSWRGTEAFF. CDR3 nucleotide sequence: TGTGCCAGCAGCCGGGGACAGTCTTGGAGGGGCACTGAAGCTTTCTTT.

J is TRBJ2-1 and V is TRBV19; 12 nucleotides agree with TRBD2. Trimming cost V 4 bases and J 1 base; bases outside gene matches: 5. CDR1 and CDR2 from the germline V gene are LNHDA and SQIVND (reference sequence). The CDR3 covers 17 residues. Here the CDR3 reads CASSRRLAGASYNEQFF. CDR3 nucleotides: TGTGCCAGTAGTAGACGACTAGCGGGAGCATCCTACAATGAGCAGTTCTTC.

The chain carries TRBV4-3 and TRBJ1-1; 7 positions match TRBD1. V lost 2 bases, J lost 4 bases, and 7 bases stayed unmatched. The CDR3 extends over 15 amino acids. Germline values: CDR1 LGHNA, CDR2 YSLEER. CDR3 amino acids: CASSQITGVATEAFF. For the CDR3, the DNA is TGCGCCAGCAGCCAAATCACAGGGGTAGCCACTGAAGCTTTCTTT.

The chain links TRBV29-1 to TRBJ1-1; D is undetermined. With 4 bases removed from V and 4 bases from J, the gap between germline ends came to 19 bases. Germline CDR1 reads SQVTM; CDR2 reads ANQGSEA. The CDR3 has 15 residues. The CDR3 coding sequence is TGCAGCGTTGTGTGGGTGCTGGGCATGGGCACTGAAGCTTTCTTT. Protein: CSVVWVLGMGTEAFF.

V usage is TRBV11-2 and J usage is TRBJ2-7; TRBD2 agrees at 7 bases. V was clipped by 8 bases and J by 6 bases; unmatched bases: 10. The germline CDR1 and CDR2 sequences are SGHAT and FQNNGV. This CDR3 comprises 13 residues. The CDR3 protein is CASAPGGASEQYF. The CDR3 nucleotides are TGTGCCAGCGCCCCGGGAGGAGCCTCCGAGCAGTACTTC.

The rearrangement joins TRBV4-2 to TRBJ2-2; perhaps TRBD2 as D (6 bases). From germline, CDR1 is LGHNA and CDR2 YNFKEQ. This CDR3 region has 15 residues. Between the trimmed V and J ends, which lost 1 base and 4 bases, there was a span of 10 bases. In DNA form, the CDR3 reads TGTGCCAGCAGCCAAGTCGGGACTTCCACCGGGGAGCTGTTTTTT. Protein product: CASSQVGTSTGELFF.

The CDR3 protein is CASSKDRGKGNSPLHF. The DNA for the CDR3 is TGTGCCAGCAGTAAAGACAGGGGCAAAGGAAATTCACCCCTCCACTTT. The genes are TRBV6-1 and TRBJ1-6, with TRBD1 matching over 8 bases. V gave up 5 bases and J gave up 7 bases; unmatched junction bases: 10. CDR1 and CDR2 (germline): MNHNS, SASEGT. The CDR3 runs to 16 residues.

V gene TRBV30 combines with J gene TRBJ1-6, with a weak D call TRBD1 (5 bases). Trimming left V 0 bases short and J 6 bases short, with 12 bases between. CDR3 length: 15 amino acids. Per germline, CDR1 GTSNPN and CDR2 SVGIG (reference sequence). Here the CDR3 reads CAWSVRGILNSPLHF. CDR3 in DNA: TGTGCCTGGAGTGTACGGGGGATCCTTAATTCACCCCTCCACTTT.

J is TRBJ1-3 and V is TRBV28; D remains unclear. CDR3 size: 12 residues. V was pared by 5 bases and J by 4 bases, with 6 bases between. Looked up from germline, CDR1 is MDHEN and CDR2 is SYDVKM. The CDR3: CASSLIGNTIYF. DNA of the CDR3: TGTGCCAGCAGTCTAATCGGAAACACCATATATTTT.

The gene calls are TRBV19 and TRBJ2-3; the D is unclear. Germline CDR1 reads LNHDA; CDR2 reads SQIVND (reference sequence). The CDR3 covers 15 residues. The ends were cut back, 1 base at V and 3 bases at J, with 11 bases in the middle. This CDR3 reads CASSIGGIRTDTQYF. Here the CDR3 DNA reads TGTGCCAGTAGTATAGGAGGCATTAGGACAGATACGCAGTATTTT.

The J gene is TRBJ1-2, the V gene TRBV7-9; possible D gene TRBD1, 5 bases. This CDR3 has 14 residues. Trimming pared 1 base from V and 4 bases from J, leaving 10 bases between. The germline V gene encodes CDR1 SEHNR and CDR2 FQNEAQ (reference sequence). The CDR3: CASSLGGVFYGYTF. CDR3 in DNA: TGTGCCAGCAGCTTAGGGGGGGTATTCTATGGCTACACCTTC.

The chain uses TRBV5-5 and TRBJ1-1; 9 positions match TRBD1. The CDR3 length is 14 residues. Germline V gene lookup returns CDR1 SGHKS and CDR2 YYEKEE (reference sequence). With V trimmed by 4 bases and J by 11 bases, 12 bases remained unmatched. CDR3 residues: CASSRDRATVGAFF. CDR3 coding DNA: TGTGCCAGCAGCCGGGACAGGGCCACTGTGGGGGCTTTCTTT.

The rearrangement links TRBV9 to TRBJ2-2; no reliable D call. Germline lookup yields CDR1 SGDLS and CDR2 YYNGEE. Trimming took 7 bases from V and 5 from J, leaving 9 bases between them. The CDR3 consists of 12 residues. The CDR3 sequence is CASQRDTGELFF. Here the CDR3 DNA reads TGTGCCAGCCAGCGCGATACCGGGGAGCTGTTTTTT.

This chain joins TRBV5-1 and TRBJ2-3; D gene unclear. The CDR3 consists of 13 residues. Germline CDR1 reads SGHRS; CDR2 reads YFSETQ. Trimming stripped 3 bases from V and 2 bases from J, with 7 bases between. CDR3 region: CASSYGVTDTQYF. CDR3 bases: TGCGCCAGCAGCTATGGAGTCACAGATACGCAGTATTTT.

CDR3 DNA sequence: TGTGCCAGTAGTATACTTGGACAGCCAACCTACGAGCAGTACTTC. Its translation: CASSILGQPTYEQYF. The J gene is TRBJ2-7, the V gene TRBV19; perhaps TRBD1 as D (6 bases). The CDR3 runs 15 residues. Trimming removed 2 bases at V and 2 bases at J, with 13 bases between. Germline values: CDR1 LNHDA, CDR2 SQIVND (reference sequence).

This clone has more than one count but fewer than ten. This chain joins TRBV12-3 or TRBV12-4 and TRBJ1-1, with D uncertain. The CDR3 spans 12 residues. Trimming left V 7 bases short and J 2 bases short, with 8 bases between. CDR3 DNA: TGTGCCAGCAAGTACAGCAACACTGAAGCTTTCTTT. Protein: CASKYSNTEAFF.

CDR3 sequence reads: CASSLDLSEQFF. In nucleotides, the CDR3 is TGTGCCAGCAGCTTAGATCTAAGTGAGCAGTTCTTC. The chain recombines TRBV11-3 with TRBJ2-1; D is undetermined. V lost 0 bases and J 9 bases, leaving 6 bases between the germline ends. The CDR3 loop spans 12 amino acids. Germline CDR1 and CDR2: SGHNT and YENEEA.

The chain employs TRBV19 and TRBJ2-7, with TRBD2 as a possible D gene (7 bases). From germline, CDR1 is LNHDA and CDR2 SQIVND (reference sequence). The CDR3 contains 13 residues. The ends were cut back, 5 bases at V and 2 bases at J, with 10 bases in the middle. CDR3 loop: CASSLGGPYEQYF. The DNA for the CDR3 is TGTGCCAGTAGTCTGGGGGGGCCCTACGAGCAGTACTTC. The whole variable domain, filled in from reference TRBV19 and TRBJ2-7, reads DGGITQSPKYLFRKEGQNVTLSCEQNLNHDAMYWYRQDPGQGLRLIYYSQIVNDFQKGDIAEGYSVSREKKESFPLTVTSAQKNPTAFYLCASSLGGPYEQYFGPGTRLTVT.

This chain joins TRBV2 and TRBJ1-1; TRBD1 agrees at 10 bases. The germline CDR1 and CDR2 sequences are SNHLY and FYNNEI. The CDR3 consists of 14 residues. The J segment lost 0 bases and the V segment lost 8 bases, leaving 3 bases of the junction unmatched. CDR3 loop: CASPGQGMNTEAFF. CDR3 DNA sequence: TGTGCCAGCCCGGGACAGGGGATGAACACTGAAGCTTTCTTT. The entire variable domain, with the rest obtained from reference TRBV2 and TRBJ1-1, is as follows: EPEVTQTPSHQVTQMGQEVILRCVPISNHLYFYWYRQILGQKVEFLVSFYNNEISEKSEIFDDQFSVERPDGSNFTLKIRSTKLEDSAMYFCASPGQGMNTEAFFGQGTRLTVV.

The chain is built from TRBV5-1 and TRBJ2-7, with D maybe TRBD1 (5 bases). V lost 0 bases and J lost 0, with 10 bases in between. Germline CDR1 reads SGHRS; CDR2 reads YFSETQ. The CDR3 sequence is 15 residues long. The CDR3: CASSLGSQGSYEQYF. The CDR3 DNA is TGCGCCAGCAGCTTGGGTTCCCAGGGCTCCTACGAGCAGTACTTC.

This chain uses TRBV18 with TRBJ1-1, with D perhaps TRBD1 (5 bases). Germline CDR1 reads KGHSH; CDR2 reads LQKENI. This CDR3 comprises 14 residues. Trimming removed 0 bases from V and 6 bases from J, with 11 bases in between. For the CDR3, the DNA is TGTGCCAGCTCACCACCCTCGGGGGTACCTGAAGCTTTCTTT. Translation gives CASSPPSGVPEAFF.

The gene calls are TRBV9 and TRBJ2-7; TRBD2 might be the D (7 bases). Between the trimmed V and J ends, which lost 1 base and 7 bases, there was a span of 12 bases. Germline V gene lookup returns CDR1 SGDLS and CDR2 YYNGEE. The CDR3 covers 13 residues. CDR3 sequence reads: CASSVSGGQEQYF. The CDR3 DNA reads TGTGCCAGCAGCGTATCCGGGGGGCAGGAGCAGTACTTC.

This clone was recorded only once. The chain carries TRBV19 and TRBJ2-1, with a tentative D call TRBD1 (6 bases). CDR3 length: 16 amino acids. In germline, CDR1 is LNHDA, CDR2 SQIVND (reference sequence). Trimming left V 4 bases short and J 7 bases short, with 20 bases between. As DNA, the CDR3 is TGTGCCAGTAGTAGCTTGACAGGATTGTTTATGAATGAGCAGTTCTTC. Translation: CASSSLTGLFMNEQFF.